These 15 T cell receptor beta chains originate from one sample sequenced in a study of blood T cell repertoires in COVID-19. Sequencing was performed with immunoSEQ multiplex PCR; in TCRdb, only in-frame clones are kept and a portion is missing. The sample lists some 150,000 clones, about 90% occurring once. The sequenced sample consisted of PBMCs or T cells enriched from blood (not recorded which). The receptor set was obtained from a human donor with acute COVID-19. The donor label of this sample is uncertain.

V is TRBV15 and J is TRBJ2-3, with D perhaps TRBD2 (5 bases). Per the germline V gene, CDR1 is LNHNV and CDR2 is YYDKDF (reference sequence). Trimming stripped 0 bases from V and 2 bases from J, with 15 bases between. The CDR3 length is 17 residues. The CDR3 nucleotides are TGTGCCACCAGCAGAGATACGGGGATAGCCGACACAGATACGCAGTATTTT. Protein: CATSRDTGIADTDTQYF.

This clone was found a few times. The chain links TRBV29-1 to TRBJ1-2; D may be TRBD1 (5 bases). The CDR3 loop spans 11 amino acids. Germline CDR1 SQVTM, CDR2 ANQGSEA. Trimming removed 6 bases from V and 1 base from J, with 6 bases in between. CDR3 nucleotides: TGCAGCGTGGACAATAACTATGGCTACACCTTC. The encoded protein is CSVDNNYGYTF.

The genes are TRBV3-1 (or the pseudogene TRBV3-2) and TRBJ1-2; no firm D call. Germline CDR1 reads LGHDT; CDR2 reads YNNKEL (reference sequence). The CDR3 is made up of 14 amino acids. V lost 3 bases and J lost 6, with 14 bases in between. The CDR3 DNA reads TGTGCCAGCAGCCACCAACTCCCAGGCGATGGCTACACCTTC. Its translation is CASSHQLPGDGYTF.

This chain links TRBV11-2 with TRBJ2-5, with 9 bases aligning to TRBD2. CDR3 length: 16 amino acids. J gave up 4 bases and V 1 base, and 7 bases lay outside the gene matches. Per the germline V gene, CDR1 is SGHAT and CDR2 is FQNNGV. The CDR3 DNA follows: TGTGCCAGCAGCTTAGTGCGGGGCGGGGGGGCAGAGACCCAGTACTTC. This translates into CASSLVRGGGAETQYF.

This clone has a single count. The chain links TRBV19 to TRBJ2-7; 11 bases are a match to TRBD2. Trimming removed 5 bases from V and 5 bases from J; junction bases left unmatched: 14. Germline V CDR1 and CDR2: LNHDA, SQIVND (reference sequence). The CDR3 has 17 residues. The CDR3 DNA follows: TGTGCCAGTAGTGAGGGACTAGCGGCCCGGTTCAAGAACGAGCAGTACTTC. Its translation is CASSEGLAARFKNEQYF.

This clone was seen only once. V usage is TRBV25-1 and J usage is TRBJ2-2; maybe TRBD1 (5 bases). The germline V gene encodes CDR1 MGHDK and CDR2 SYGVNS. Trimming took off 7 bases at V and 5 bases at J, with 26 bases between the two ends. CDR3 size: 18 residues. The DNA for the CDR3 is TGTGCCAGCACCAAGGGCAGGGCACTAAGCATGGGGACCGGGGAGCTGTTTTTT. The encoded protein is CASTKGRALSMGTGELFF.

The rearrangement joins TRBV5-1 to TRBJ1-1, with 10 bases identical to TRBD1. CDR1 is SGHRS and CDR2 is YFSETQ in the germline V gene. V shed 0 bases and J 9 bases; nucleotides not matched to a gene: 5. The CDR3 totals 14 residues. The CDR3: CASSLAGQGEKAFF. CDR3 coding DNA: TGCGCCAGCAGCTTGGCCGGACAGGGGGAAAAAGCTTTCTTT.

The chain couples TRBV7-3 to TRBJ1-5, with D unclear. V lost 6 bases and J 4 bases, leaving 10 bases between the germline ends. CDR3 size: 13 residues. Germline lookup yields CDR1 SGHTA and CDR2 FQGTGA. DNA for the CDR3: TGTGCCAGCAGTTCTGGAGTAAATCAGCCCCAGCATTTT. Amino acid sequence: CASSSGVNQPQHF.

CDR3 sequence: CASSLPFRDRGLVDTEAFF. CDR3 sequence (DNA): TGCGCCAGCAGCCTACCCTTCCGGGACAGGGGGCTAGTAGACACTGAAGCTTTCTTT. V and J are TRBV4-1 and TRBJ1-1; 12 bases match TRBD1. Germline V gene lookup returns CDR1 MGHRA and CDR2 YSYEKL. The junction had 15 bases not matched to a gene; V was cut back by 4 bases and J by 3 bases. This CDR3 region has 19 residues.

The CDR3 region is CASSGQGNTEAFF. In nucleotides, the CDR3 is TGTGCCAGTAGTGGACAGGGGAACACTGAAGCTTTCTTT. The chain combines TRBV19 with TRBJ1-1; 8 bases fit TRBD1. The CDR3 contains 13 residues. The germline gives CDR1 LNHDA, CDR2 SQIVND (reference sequence). V trimming: 5 bases; J trimming: 1 base; junction bases outside the gene matches: 0.

This rearrangement joins TRBV5-1 to TRBJ2-2, with TRBD2 matching over 10 bases. V lost 0 bases, J lost 2 bases, and 1 base stayed unmatched. From germline, CDR1 is SGHRS and CDR2 YFSETQ. This CDR3 has 16 amino acids. In DNA, the CDR3 is TGCGCCAGCAGCTTGGGGACTAGCGGAAACACCGGGGAGCTGTTTTTT. Amino acids: CASSLGTSGNTGELFF.

The V call is TRBV6-5, the J call TRBJ2-3, with TRBD1 identical over 9 bases. After removal of 6 bases from V and 2 bases from J, the junction contained 6 bases not matched to a gene. The germline V gene encodes CDR1 MNHEY and CDR2 SVGAGI. The CDR3 covers 15 residues. The CDR3: CASSPGQGTTDTQYF. The CDR3 nucleotides are TGTGCCAGCAGCCCGGGACAGGGAACCACAGATACGCAGTATTTT.

The V call is TRBV5-1, the J call TRBJ1-5; 7 bases map to TRBD1. V was pared by 4 bases and J by 2 bases, with 9 bases of the junction left unmatched. The CDR3 runs to 16 residues. The germline V gene encodes CDR1 SGHRS and CDR2 YFSETQ. CDR3 region: CASSPAGQGGNQPQHF. CDR3 DNA: TGCGCCAGCAGCCCCGCAGGCCAGGGGGGCAATCAGCCCCAGCATTTT.

This chain uses TRBV19 with TRBJ2-1; 8 bases are shared with TRBD2. Per the germline V gene, CDR1 is LNHDA and CDR2 is SQIVND (reference sequence). This CDR3 spans 14 amino acids. Losses at the gene ends were 3 bases for V and 9 bases for J; bases not matched to a gene: 7. The CDR3 region is CASSISGGPGEQFF. The CDR3, as DNA: TGTGCCAGTAGTATCTCGGGGGGGCCTGGTGAGCAGTTCTTC.

This clone was recorded a few times. J is TRBJ1-4 and V is TRBV7-9; 9 bases are a match to TRBD1. V was pared by 6 bases and J by 5 bases, with 4 bases of the junction left unmatched. Germline CDR1 reads SEHNR; CDR2 reads FQNEAQ (reference sequence). The CDR3 consists of 14 residues. CDR3 in DNA: TGTGCCAGCAGTCGGGGACAGGGCAATGAAAAACTGTTTTTT. It yields the protein CASSRGQGNEKLFF.